Listed here are 16 T cell receptor beta chains from one sample, sequenced in a study of beta chain features in type 1 diabetes. Study conclusions and caveats: People with Type 1 diabetes carried modestly yet significantly shorter TCRB CDR3s in all four CD4+ subsets.

No antigen has been assigned to these receptors. Isolated RNA was reverse transcribed in full, so expressed TCRB transcripts were sequenced. Some clones are missing from TCRdb's copy, which holds only in-frame ones; the method was immunoSEQ multiplex PCR. The table includes roughly 160,000 clones, about 7.8% detected once. Sequencing was performed on central memory CD4+ T cells from blood. These receptors originate from a woman aged 40 to 50 with type 1 diabetes.

The rearrangement joins TRBV16 to TRBJ2-7; D is possibly TRBD1 (5 bases). Germline loops: CDR1 KGHSY, CDR2 FQNENV. The CDR3 is 12 amino acids. Trimming took off 4 bases at V and 5 bases at J, with 9 bases between the two ends. The CDR3: CASSRTLDEQYF. CDR3 nucleotides: TGTGCCAGCAGCCGGACACTGGACGAGCAGTACTTC.

This clone was seen only a few times. Written as DNA, the CDR3 is TGTGCCAGCAGCACCCAGACAGTTCCCCAAGAGACCCAGTACTTC. Translating gives CASSTQTVPQETQYF. The chain uses TRBV14 and TRBJ2-5; weak D call: TRBD1 (5 bases). V gave up 5 bases and J gave up 1 base, with 14 bases separating them. CDR1 is SGHDN and CDR2 is FVKESK in the germline V gene. There are 15 residues in the CDR3.

The rearrangement joins TRBV28 to TRBJ2-7; D unclear. V was pared by 6 bases and J by 6 bases, with 12 bases between. The CDR3 spans 12 residues. CDR1 is MDHEN and CDR2 is SYDVKM in the germline V gene. CDR3 protein: CASSRSASEQYF. The DNA of the CDR3 is TGTGCCAGCAGCCGTTCCGCCAGCGAGCAGTACTTC.

This clone was counted between two and nine times. The chain uses TRBV11-3 and TRBJ2-2; D gene unclear. Trimming removed 8 bases from V and 1 base from J, with 11 bases in between. The CDR3 sequence is 14 residues long. Per germline, CDR1 SGHNT and CDR2 YENEEA. CDR3 sequence reads: CASRYDMNTGELFF. The DNA for the CDR3 is TGTGCCAGCCGGTATGATATGAACACCGGGGAGCTGTTTTTT.

A few counts support this clone. The V call is TRBV29-1, the J call TRBJ1-3; no firm D call. V was clipped by 6 bases and J by 4 bases, with 13 bases between them. The CDR3 is 13 amino acids. The germline gives CDR1 SQVTM, CDR2 ANQGSEA. This CDR3 reads CSVGHSDGNTIYF. In DNA, the CDR3 is TGCAGCGTGGGCCACTCAGACGGAAACACCATATATTTT.

The V and J genes are TRBV18 and TRBJ2-5; maybe TRBD2 (5 bases). The CDR3 covers 12 residues. V was shortened by 4 bases and J by 5 bases, with 8 bases between the two germline ends. Germline V gene sequence: CDR1 KGHSH, CDR2 LQKENI. The CDR3 region has the DNA TGTGCCAGCTCACAGGACTCGGAGACCCAGTACTTC. This translates into CASSQDSETQYF. The full variable domain, its missing parts supplied by reference TRBV18 and TRBJ2-5, is NAGVMQNPRHLVRRRGQEARLRCSPMKGHSHVYWYRQLPEEGLKFMVYLQKENIIDESGMPKERFSAEFPKEGPSILRIQQVVRGDSAAYFCASSQDSETQYFGPGTRLLVL.

This clone has a handful of counts. The J gene is TRBJ2-3, the V gene TRBV7-2; TRBD2 matches at 12 bases. The length of the CDR3 is 16 residues. The germline gives CDR1 SGHTA, CDR2 FQGNSA. V lost 6 bases and J lost 4; bases outside the gene matches: 8. The CDR3 loop reads CASRSLAGGFADTQYF. The CDR3 bases are TGTGCCAGCAGATCACTAGCGGGGGGTTTCGCAGATACGCAGTATTTT.

J is TRBJ2-2 and V is TRBV5-1; 10 bases are shared with TRBD1. The V segment lost 7 bases and the J segment 3 bases; nucleotides outside the gene matches: 0. Per the germline V gene, CDR1 is SGHRS and CDR2 is YFSETQ. The CDR3 has 13 amino acids. In DNA, the CDR3 is TGCGCCAGCGGACAGGGGGACACCGGGGAGCTGTTTTTT. Amino acid sequence: CASGQGDTGELFF. The variable domain in full, completed from reference TRBV5-1 and TRBJ2-2, reads KAGVTQTPRYLIKTRGQQVTLSCSPISGHRSVSWYQQTPGQGLQFLFEYFSETQRNKGNFPGRFSGRQFSNSRSEMNVSTLELGDSALYLCASGQGDTGELFFGEGSRLTVL.

This clone has a handful of counts. CDR3: CASSQELQRGDLYNEQFF. In DNA, the CDR3 is TGTGCCAGCAGCCAAGAGTTACAGCGGGGGGACCTCTACAATGAGCAGTTCTTC. The V gene is TRBV4-2, the J gene TRBJ2-1; TRBD2 matches at 9 bases. The junction had 9 bases not matched to a gene; V was cut back by 0 bases and J by 3 bases. The CDR3 extends over 18 amino acids. Germline values: CDR1 LGHNA, CDR2 YNFKEQ.

This clone was detected a few times. The V call is TRBV18, the J call TRBJ2-2; D is possibly TRBD2 (5 bases). Per the germline V gene, CDR1 is KGHSH and CDR2 is LQKENI. V was trimmed by 3 bases and J by 6 bases, leaving 11 bases between them. CDR3 length equals 14 residues. CDR3 amino acids: CASSPRTSSGELFF. The CDR3 DNA follows: TGTGCCAGCTCACCGCGGACTTCATCCGGGGAGCTGTTTTTT.

The genes are TRBV2 and TRBJ1-5, with D possibly matching TRBD1 (6 bases). The CDR3 has 14 amino acids. With 6 bases removed from V and 1 base from J, the gap between germline ends came to 10 bases. Germline CDR1 reads SNHLY; CDR2 reads FYNNEI. The CDR3 reads CASRPTGSNQPQHF. CDR3 coding DNA: TGTGCCAGCAGGCCTACAGGGAGCAATCAGCCCCAGCATTTT.

The chain combines TRBV5-6 with TRBJ2-1, with 10 positions matching TRBD2. Looked up from germline, CDR1 is SGHDT and CDR2 is YYEEEE. The V gene end was trimmed by 4 bases and the J gene end by 3 bases; junction bases not matched to a gene: 7. The CDR3 contains 16 residues. The CDR3 DNA is TGTGCCAGCAGCCTCACTAGCGGGATCCTCTACAATGAGCAGTTCTTC. This encodes CASSLTSGILYNEQFF.

This clone turned up a few times. The chain employs TRBV28 and TRBJ2-7; D may be TRBD2 (5 bases). V was shortened by 8 bases and J by 1 base, with 15 bases between the two germline ends. The CDR3 sequence is 14 residues long. Germline V CDR1 and CDR2: MDHEN, SYDVKM. The CDR3, as DNA: TGTGCCAGCTCGGGCCGCCGGGGTTCCTACGAGCAGTACTTC. Amino acid sequence: CASSGRRGSYEQYF.

This clone showed up just a few times. The chain couples TRBV7-2 to TRBJ1-1; 7 bases are shared with TRBD1. The CDR3 covers 16 residues. V gave up 5 bases and J gave up 5 bases; unmatched junction bases: 14. Germline loops: CDR1 SGHTA, CDR2 FQGNSA. CDR3 in amino acids: CASSHRGAGGETEAFF. The CDR3 DNA follows: TGTGCCAGCAGCCACAGAGGGGCAGGGGGAGAGACTGAAGCTTTCTTT. Combining the CDR3 with reference TRBV7-2 and TRBJ1-1 gives the whole variable domain GAGVSQSPSNKVTEKGKDVELRCDPISGHTALYWYRQSLGQGLEFLIYFQGNSAPDKSGLPSDRFSAERTGGSVSTLTIQRTQQEDSAVYLCASSHRGAGGETEAFFGQGTRLTVV.

This clone was seen more than once but under ten times. V gene TRBV5-6 combines with J gene TRBJ2-1; maybe TRBD1 (6 bases). V gave up 5 bases and J gave up 2 bases, with 14 bases separating them. Germline-derived CDR1 and CDR2 are SGHDT and YYEEEE. The CDR3 covers 15 residues. CDR3 in DNA: TGTGCCAGCAGGTGGGACACGGATACCTACAATGAGCAGTTCTTC. This encodes CASRWDTDTYNEQFF.

There are a few counts of this clone. The V and J genes are TRBV28 and TRBJ1-5; 7 bases agree with TRBD1. V trimming: 8 bases; J trimming: 3 bases; junction bases outside the gene matches: 1. CDR1 is MDHEN, CDR2 SYDVKM, per germline. The CDR3 length is 12 residues. In DNA form, the CDR3 reads TGTGCCAGCGACAGGGACAATCAGCCCCAGCATTTT. It translates to CASDRDNQPQHF. Complete variable domain (other parts from reference TRBV28 and TRBJ1-5): DVKVTQSSRYLVKRTGEKVFLECVQDMDHENMFWYRQDPGLGLRLIYFSYDVKMKEKGDIPEGYSVSREKKERFSLILESASTNQTSMYLCASDRDNQPQHFGDGTRLSIL.